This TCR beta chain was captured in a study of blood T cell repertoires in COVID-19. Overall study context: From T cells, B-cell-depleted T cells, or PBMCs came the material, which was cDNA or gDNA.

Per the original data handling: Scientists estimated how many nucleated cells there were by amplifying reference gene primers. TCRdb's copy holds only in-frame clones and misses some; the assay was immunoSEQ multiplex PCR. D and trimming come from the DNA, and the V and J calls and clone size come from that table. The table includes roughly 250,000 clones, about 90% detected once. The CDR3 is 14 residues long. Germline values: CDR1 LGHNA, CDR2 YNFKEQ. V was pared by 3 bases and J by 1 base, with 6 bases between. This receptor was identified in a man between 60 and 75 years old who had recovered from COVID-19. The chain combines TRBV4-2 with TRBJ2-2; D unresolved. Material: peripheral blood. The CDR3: CASSHNKNTGELFF. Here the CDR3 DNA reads TGTGCCAGCAGCCACAACAAGAACACCGGGGAGCTGTTTTTT.